These T cell receptor beta chains were read from a single sample in a study of blood T cell repertoires in COVID-19. Produced via immunoSEQ multiplex PCR; TCRdb's table is partial and in-frame only. Of about 350,000 clones in the sample, 87% are singletons; the top ten hold 0.9% to 1.2%. Sequencing input: PBMCs or T cells enriched from blood (not recorded which). The source is a woman aged 25-40 years who had recovered from COVID-19. Each CDR3 is given with its conserved first and last residue. The order of the fields is J gene, D gene, clone size, V gene, CDR3 DNA, CDR3 protein. The D gene is left open where the match is weak. The size of a clone is reported for some rows only, either as once, few or many, or as a class for expanded clones.

TRBJ2-3 | TRBD2 | NA | TRBV6-4 | TGTGCCAGCAGTCGGACTAGCGGGGGGACCACAGATACGCAGTATTTT | CASSRTSGGTTDTQYF
TRBJ2-2 | NA | few | TRBV10-3 | TGTGCCATCAGCTCGAGACAGGAACGGGGCACCGGGGAGCTGTTTTTT | CAISSRQERGTGELFF
TRBJ1-3 | NA | NA | TRBV15 | TGTGCCACCAGCAGAGATTGGGCCCGCTCTGGAAACACCATATATTTT | CATSRDWARSGNTIYF
TRBJ2-5 | TRBD2 | NA | TRBV30 | TGTGCCTGGAGTCAGGGGACTAGCGGGGGTACCCAGTACTTC | CAWSQGTSGGTQYF
TRBJ1-2 | TRBD1 | NA | TRBV27 | TGTGCCAGCAGCACTCTTCCGGGACAGGGGGCGGGTGGCTACACCTTC | CASSTLPGQGAGGYTF
TRBJ1-6 | NA | NA | TRBV28 | TGTGCCAGCAGTTTGTCCAGGTCGAATTCACCCCTCCACTTT | CASSLSRSNSPLHF
TRBJ2-2 | TRBD1 | NA | TRBV29-1 | TGCAGCGTTGAGAACAGGGGCAACGGGGAGCTGTTTTTT | CSVENRGNGELFF
TRBJ1-5 | NA | NA | TRBV15 | TGTGCCACCAGCAGTTTGGTCCACACCCAGCCCCAGCATTTT | CATSSLVHTQPQHF
TRBJ1-1 | NA | NA | TRBV27 | TGTGCCAGCAGCCCCGGGACATCGAACACTGAAGCTTTCTTT | CASSPGTSNTEAFF
TRBJ1-2 | NA | NA | TRBV6-5 | TGTGCCAGCAGCCCCCAGGACAGCCCCTATGGCTACACCTTC | CASSPQDSPYGYTF
TRBJ1-5 | NA | NA | TRBV7-8 | TGTGCCAGCAGCTTAGGAGGGTGGAGGGGTGGCAATCAGCCCCAGCATTTT | CASSLGGWRGGNQPQHF
TRBJ1-2 | NA | NA | TRBV18 | TGTGCCAGCTCAGCCGGGCCCCGGGGTGGCTACACCTTC | CASSAGPRGGYTF
TRBJ1-1 | NA | NA | TRBV28 | TGTGCCAGCAGTTTACGTGCAGGGTGGGGCACTGAAGCTTTCTTT | CASSLRAGWGTEAFF
TRBJ1-1 | NA | NA | TRBV6-5 | TGTGCCAGCATCGGGGGACTAGGGGCCACTGAAGCTTTCTTT | CASIGGLGATEAFF
TRBJ2-5 | TRBD1 | NA | TRBV5-4 | TGTGCCAGCAGCTTGGGAGGGGGCGGAGGAGAGACCCAGTACTTC | CASSLGGGGGETQYF
TRBJ1-1 | NA | NA | TRBV18 | TGTGCCAGCTCACCAATGGCCGAGGGCGGCACTGAAGCTTTCTTT | CASSPMAEGGTEAFF
TRBJ1-1 | NA | NA | TRBV5-5 | TGTGCCAGCAGCTTGGGGTTGGGACAGAACACTGAAGCTTTCTTT | CASSLGLGQNTEAFF
TRBJ1-2 | TRBD1 | NA | TRBV25-1 | TGTGCCAGCTGGCAGGAGGGGGCCTATGGCTACACCTTC | CASWQEGAYGYTF
TRBJ1-2 | TRBD1 | NA | TRBV7-2 | TGTGCCAGCAGCCCGGGGACAGGGGGCGCGAGGGGCTACACCTTC | CASSPGTGGARGYTF
TRBJ1-3 | NA | NA | TRBV28 | TGTGCCAGCAGCCCTACCTCGGGGTTTCTCGGAAACACCATATATTTT | CASSPTSGFLGNTIYF
TRBJ2-3 | TRBD2 | NA | TRBV30 | TGTGCCTGGAGCGCCGGGACTAGCGGCTTAGATACGCAGTATTTT | CAWSAGTSGLDTQYF
TRBJ2-2 | TRBD1 | NA | TRBV7-2 | TGTGCCAGCAGCTCCCCGGGACAGGGTCGAACCGGGGAGCTGTTTTTT | CASSSPGQGRTGELFF
TRBJ2-7 | NA | NA | TRBV28 | TGTGCCAGCAGTTCTCTTATTGGAGGGACGGTCTCCTACGAGCAGTACTTC | CASSSLIGGTVSYEQYF
TRBJ2-5 | TRBD1 | NA | TRBV28 | TGTGCCAGCAGGCGGGCCTCCGGGACAGGGGGAGAGACCCAGTACTTC | CASRRASGTGGETQYF
TRBJ1-6 | NA | NA | TRBV5-1 | TGCGCCAGCAGCGAGACAGAATATTCACCCCTCCACTTT | CASSETEYSPLHF
TRBJ2-1 | TRBD2 | NA | TRBV18 | TGTGCCAGCTCCAGACTAGCGGGGGGGTACAATGAGCAGTTCTTC | CASSRLAGGYNEQFF
TRBJ1-2 | NA | NA | TRBV19 | TGTGCCAGTAGCCCAGGGCAGGGGCTGGTTTACTATGGCTACACCTTC | CASSPGQGLVYYGYTF
TRBJ2-2 | TRBD2 | NA | TRBV9 | TGTGCCAGCAGCGTTCTTAGCGGGGGGAACACCGGGGAGCTGTTTTTT | CASSVLSGGNTGELFF
TRBJ1-4 | NA | NA | TRBV28 | TGTGCCAGCAGTTGGGGCGGGGCCTTTGAAAAACTGTTTTTT | CASSWGGAFEKLFF
TRBJ2-3 | NA | NA | TRBV5-6 | TGTGCCAGCAGCTTGGTCGAAGGGGCAGGGGATACGCAGTATTTT | CASSLVEGAGDTQYF
TRBJ1-2 | TRBD1 | NA | TRBV18 | TGTGCCAGCTCACCCTCCCGGGACAGGGATTCCACCTTC | CASSPSRDRDSTF
TRBJ1-1 | NA | few | TRBV29-1 | TGCAGCGCCGAAGGGGAGGGAGCTACTGAAGCTTTCTTT | CSAEGEGATEAFF
TRBJ1-1 | NA | NA | TRBV19 | TGTGCCAGTAGTATAGGTCCGGGAACTGAAGCTTTCTTT | CASSIGPGTEAFF
TRBJ2-2 | NA | NA | TRBV28 | TGTGCCAGCAGCTATTCCGGCACCGGGGAGCTGTTTTTT | CASSYSGTGELFF
TRBJ2-5 | NA | NA | TRBV12-3/TRBV12-4 | TGTGCCAGCAACCTATGGGGGGGCGAGACCCAGTACTTC | CASNLWGGETQYF
TRBJ2-5 | TRBD2 | NA | TRBV6-5 | TGTGCCAGCAGTTACGTAGCGGGGGAAGAGACCCAGTACTTC | CASSYVAGEETQYF
TRBJ1-5 | NA | few | TRBV2 | TGTGCCAGCAATAGGGCCAGGGAACAGCCCCAGCATTTT | CASNRAREQPQHF
TRBJ1-1 | NA | NA | TRBV6-5 | TGTGCCAGCAGTTCGGGGGGACGAAGGGAAGCTTTCTTT | CASSSGGRREAFF
TRBJ2-6 | NA | NA | TRBV9 | TGTGCCAGCAGCAAAATATACTCTGGGGCCAACGTCCTGACTTTC | CASSKIYSGANVLTF
TRBJ1-5 | NA | NA | TRBV10-3 | TGTGCCATCAGTCCGGGTGGCGGCAATCAGCCCCAGCATTTT | CAISPGGGNQPQHF
TRBJ2-1 | TRBD2 | NA | TRBV27 | TGTGCCAGCCCCCGTCGGGCGGGGGGGGCCTACAATGAGCAGTTCTTC | CASPRRAGGAYNEQFF
TRBJ2-1 | TRBD1 | NA | TRBV30 | TGTGCCTGGAGTTCCCGGACAGGGTTTGAGCAGTTCTTC | CAWSSRTGFEQFF
TRBJ2-1 | NA | NA | TRBV7-9 | TGTGCCAGCAGCTTACCCTATAGACAGAGCGCCTACAATGAGCAGTTCTTC | CASSLPYRQSAYNEQFF
TRBJ1-3 | NA | NA | TRBV11-2 | TGTGCCAGCAGCTTAATTCACTCTGGAAACACCATATATTTT | CASSLIHSGNTIYF
TRBJ1-2 | TRBD1 | NA | TRBV24-1 | TGTGCCACCAGTGATGCGCTGACAGGGACCTATGGCTACACCTTC | CATSDALTGTYGYTF
TRBJ1-1 | NA | NA | TRBV20-1 | TGCAGTACTATGCAGGTTACTGAAGCTTTCTTT | CSTMQVTEAFF
TRBJ1-1 | TRBD1 | NA | TRBV28 | TGTGCCAGCAGTTACGCTTTTCGGGACAGGGGGCGTACTGAAGCTTTCTTT | CASSYAFRDRGRTEAFF
TRBJ1-5 | NA | NA | TRBV7-2 | TGTGCCAGCAGCTTAGTCGCCGGCCGGGACGGGAGATTGAATCAGCCCCAGCATTTT | CASSLVAGRDGRLNQPQHF
TRBJ1-3 | NA | NA | TRBV14 | TGTGCCAGCAGCCAAGATTATAAGGGGTCTGGAAACACCATATATTTT | CASSQDYKGSGNTIYF
TRBJ2-3 | NA | NA | TRBV5-1 | TGCGCCAGCAGCTTGGCTGAGTTGGGCACAGATACGCAGTATTTT | CASSLAELGTDTQYF
TRBJ2-2 | TRBD1 | NA | TRBV2 | TGTGCCAGCACCAGGACAGGGCGAACCGGGGAGCTGTTTTTT | CASTRTGRTGELFF
TRBJ2-2 | NA | many | TRBV19 | TGTGCCAGTAGTATTGGCGGGGCGAACACCGGGGAGCTGTTTTTT | CASSIGGANTGELFF
TRBJ1-2 | TRBD1 | NA | TRBV7-9 | TGTGCCAGCAGCTTAGGGGACAGGGGTATCGATGGCTACACCTTC | CASSLGDRGIDGYTF
TRBJ2-7 | NA | NA | TRBV29-1 | TGCAGCGTTGCCCAGAACTACGAGCAGTACTTC | CSVAQNYEQYF
TRBJ2-3 | TRBD2 | NA | TRBV4-1 | TGCGCCAGCCGAAGACTAGCGGGAAACACAGATACGCAGTATTTT | CASRRLAGNTDTQYF
TRBJ1-5 | NA | NA | TRBV5-6 | TGTGCCAGCAGCCTTTTCGCACAAACAAATCAGCCCCAGCATTTT | CASSLFAQTNQPQHF
TRBJ1-6 | NA | NA | TRBV30 | TGTGCCTGCCGAGGGCAGGATCCCCTCGAGGAAGGACCCCTCCACTTT | CACRGQDPLEEGPLHF